The 4 T cell receptor beta chains below all came from one sample that was sequenced in a study of T cell responses to AZD1222 COVID-19 vaccine (dated by TCRdb to about 2021). Receptor amplification or capture employed the immunoSEQ multiplex PCR assay. What TCRdb holds here is the immuneACCESS table cut down to in-frame rearrangements. Part of the clones is not present; checked against another copy, under half of the missing clones reflect an unresolved V gene, and the others are unexplained. This sample comprises approximately 120,000 clones, 88% of them detected only once. Roughly 4.5% of the sample comes from the top ten. The sample's time point label, decoded: baseline before first vaccination. The sequencing here drew on peripheral blood, taken on day 0 of AZD1222 vaccination. These TCRs come from an adult in good health.

The genes are TRBV7-9 and TRBJ2-7, with 14 bases that match TRBD2. CDR3 length: 15 amino acids. Germline lookup yields CDR1 SEHNR and CDR2 FQNEAQ (reference sequence). Unmatched junction bases numbered 5, after V lost 5 bases and J lost 5 bases. The CDR3 nucleotides read TGTGCCAGCAGCACCGGGACTAGCGGGAGCCACGAGCAGTACTTC. As protein: CASSTGTSGSHEQYF.

This clone was observed a few times. J is TRBJ1-6 and V is TRBV7-6; D possibly corresponds to TRBD1 (5 bases). Germline loops: CDR1 SGHVS, CDR2 FNYEAQ. This CDR3 contains 15 residues. Trimming removed 5 bases at V and 6 bases at J, with 14 bases between. CDR3 amino acids: CASSAGTLGNSPLHF. In nucleotides, the CDR3 is TGTGCCAGCAGCGCCGGGACCCTGGGTAATTCACCCCTCCACTTT.

This sequence joins TRBV29-1 and TRBJ2-3; 7 nucleotides match TRBD2. This CDR3 is built from 16 residues. The J segment lost 0 bases and the V segment lost 2 bases, leaving 8 bases of the junction unmatched. Germline V gene sequence: CDR1 SQVTM, CDR2 ANQGSEA. As DNA, the CDR3 is TGCAGCGTTGAATGGGACGGGCGGGGGAGCACAGATACGCAGTATTTT. Its translation is CSVEWDGRGSTDTQYF.

This chain uses TRBV19 with TRBJ2-7, with D perhaps TRBD1 (5 bases). The CDR3 is made up of 15 amino acids. V was clipped by 7 bases and J by 0 bases, with 16 bases between them. The V gene's germline CDR1 is LNHDA and CDR2 SQIVND (reference sequence). CDR3 loop: CASTPGSGISYEQYF. The DNA of the CDR3 is TGTGCCAGTACCCCAGGGTCGGGCATCTCCTACGAGCAGTACTTC.